This record looks at one TCR beta chain sequence and its context. The antigen this receptor binds is unknown. The input lacks base qualities; no much larger clone sits a single base away. This specimen belongs to a study of molecular identifiers for immune sequencing clone quantification (dated by TCRdb to the late 2010s). Concerning the study at large: In a replicate experiment, RNA from roughly 21,000 or 96,000 naive CD8 T cells was split into five aliquots, four of which were sequenced. CD8 T cells were used in a methods study to benchmark molecular-identifier clustering-based TCR repertoire sequencing (MIDCIRS) and TCR RNA copy counting.

Here is what the overall study found, with its caveats: A single cell's worth of spiked-in Jurkat TCR RNA was reported detectable even among 750,000 to 1,000,000 naive CD8 T cells. In CMV-specific effector cells, clones with more than 20 RNA copies accounted for over 98% of molecules, whereas in naive cells such clones accounted for under 1%. Highly expanded clone sizes could be underestimated if identical TCR molecules share a barcode. The naive libraries included spiked-in Jurkat TCR RNA (about ten copies' worth), and this RNA is not part of the donor repertoire. When barcode sub-clustering was not used, chimeric consensus sequences inflated TCR diversity, with chimeras reaching as high as 47%. Modeling estimated 2.5 to 3 recovered TCR RNA copies per cell, compared with about 10 by digital PCR, which implies roughly 29% capture efficiency.

Libraries of naive CD8 T cells were built from anywhere between roughly 17,000 and 1,000,000 sorted cells, with 10%, 30% or 50% of the purified RNA used. Naive CD8 T cells were FACS-sorted as CD8+CD4-CCR7+CD45RA+ on a BD FACSAria II into RLT Plus buffer. Detection sensitivity was tested by spiking Jurkat RNA equal to some 11 TCR copies' worth into samples containing 20,000-1,000,000 naive CD8 T cells. CD8 T cells were enriched with RosetteSep CD8+ T Cell Enrichment Cocktail and Ficoll-Paque, followed by ACK red cell lysis. The CDR3 starts with the cysteine, ends with the phenylalanine, and has 16 residues. Just CDR3 DNA is preserved here, 48 bases in frame from base 1. At the junction V is shortened by 3 bases and J by 6 bases; bases outside the gene matches: 10. Sequences SGDLS (CDR1) and YYNGEE (CDR2) are obtained from the germline V gene. Libraries came from PCR. Data came from a NextSeq 500. Preparation of bulk TCR libraries followed a previously described approach, with the TCR primers listed in Table S5. The Qiagen AllPrep DNA/RNA kit was used to purify total RNA. Before analysis, reads from multiple sequencing runs of one library were combined. The study's own analysis went as follows. Reads were retained only if the reads had an exact TCR constant sequence, and the retained reads were trimmed to 150 nt and grouped according to their 12-nt molecular barcodes. Reads within each barcode group were sub-clustered using a 15% Levenshtein threshold, and quality-weighted consensus sequences were constructed for each RNA molecule. Non-functional sequences were removed, as were lower-count sequences one edit away from another. Based on a fit of two negative binomial distributions, barcode sub-clusters having less than 20% of the maximum read count were discarded. The public reads were reanalyzed by TCRdb: fastp trimming at Q25, MiXCR alignment, in-frame beta chains only. Under each unique CDR3 protein, matching rows form one entry showing the most common genes and DNA. Clone size and V and J calls follow TCRdb, not the original study. Counted in this sample were 300,000 to 400,000 distinct CDR3 sequences; roughly 24% of them appeared once. 0.65% to 0.75% of the sample is held by the ten biggest clonotypes.

The TCR comes from a human donor in good health. Some libraries in this study had Jurkat cell RNA spiked in. The sequenced sample was naive CD8+ T cells from blood, with Jurkat cell RNA spiked in. In the paper's terms, the cell subset or site label means: FACS-sorted CD8+CD4-CCR7+CD45RA+ naive T cells. This chain joins TRBV9 to TRBJ2-7; 12 nucleotides in the junction match TRBD2. The DNA is TGTGCCAGCAGCGAGGTGCCTAGCGGGAGGGCCAGCGAGCAGTACTTC. This is translated as CASSEVPSGRASEQYF.